Sequencing of this T cell receptor beta chain was carried out in a study of cytomegalovirus exposure and HLA in healthy donors. Data came from immunoSEQ multiplex PCR; TCRdb stores just in-frame clones and leaves some out. The table includes 100,000 to 150,000 clones, roughly 87% detected once. General observations from the study: Altogether, about 160 TCR beta chains were recorded as cytomegalovirus-associated.

The J segment lost 6 bases and the V segment lost 4 bases, leaving 16 bases of the junction unmatched. The CDR3 is 19 residues long. Germline values: CDR1 SGHRS, CDR2 YFSETQ. In the case of this clone: What it recognizes is unknown.

This receptor was taken from a woman younger than 30 in good health and CMV-seronegative. The rearrangement joins TRBV5-1 to TRBJ2-2; TRBD2 agrees at 12 bases. The sample consisted of PBMCs. CDR3 region: CASSDLKLAGGQVSGELFF. CDR3 nucleotide sequence: TGCGCCAGCAGCGACTTAAAACTAGCGGGGGGTCAAGTCTCCGGGGAGCTGTTTTTT.